The 15 T cell receptor beta chains in this list originate from one sample, sequenced in a study of blood T cell repertoires in COVID-19 (dated by TCRdb to 2018 to 2020). Libraries were made using the immunoSEQ multiplex PCR assay. TCRdb obtained this table from immuneACCESS and retained in-frame rearrangements with V and J assigned. These tables miss some clones; where compared with another copy, unresolved V genes account for less than half of the shortfall, and the remainder is unexplained. The sample table shows 300,000 to 350,000 clones, and about nine tenths are seen once. The ten top clones hold over 0.9% of the sample. The specimen was PBMCs or T cells enriched from blood (not recorded which). These receptors were collected from a woman aged 30 to 39 who had been exposed to COVID-19.

In its sample, this clone was seen once. The chain links TRBV5-5 to TRBJ2-7; 10 nucleotides line up with TRBD1. The trim removed 2 bases at V and 2 bases at J, leaving 13 bases unmatched. Germline V gives CDR1 SGHKS, CDR2 YYEKEE (reference sequence). The CDR3 covers 18 residues. This CDR3 is CASSLSPGQGWLPYEQYF. CDR3 coding DNA: TGTGCCAGCAGCTTATCACCGGGACAGGGGTGGCTCCCCTACGAGCAGTACTTC.

The chain uses TRBV28 and TRBJ1-2; no firm D call. V was clipped by 8 bases and J by 4 bases, with 17 bases between them. CDR3 length: 14 amino acids. Germline V gives CDR1 MDHEN, CDR2 SYDVKM. For the CDR3, the DNA is TGTGCCAGCGGTAGGGAGGGATTAGGCTATGGCTACACCTTC. Translation: CASGREGLGYGYTF.

This clone is a singleton in its sample. V gene TRBV28 combines with J gene TRBJ1-2; 7 bases map to TRBD1. The length of the CDR3 is 13 residues. J was trimmed by 7 bases and V by 6 bases; bases with no gene match: 8. From germline, CDR1 is MDHEN and CDR2 SYDVKM. CDR3 residues: CASRPTGSGGYTF. In DNA form, the CDR3 reads TGTGCCAGCAGGCCGACAGGGAGCGGTGGCTACACCTTC.

The J gene is TRBJ2-7, the V gene TRBV3-1 (or the pseudogene TRBV3-2), with TRBD2 identical over 11 bases. J gave up 5 bases and V 1 base, and 7 bases lay outside the gene matches. CDR1 is LGHDT, CDR2 YNNKEL, per germline (reference sequence). The CDR3 covers 16 residues. CDR3 DNA: TGTGCCAGCAGCCAAGCGGGACTAGCGGAGGCCCACGAGCAGTACTTC. Amino acids: CASSQAGLAEAHEQYF.

The chain links TRBV3-1 (or the pseudogene TRBV3-2) to TRBJ1-1; no clear D. The V end was cut by 4 bases, the J end by 5 bases, with 11 bases between. Per the germline V gene, CDR1 is LGHDT and CDR2 is YNNKEL (reference sequence). CDR3 length: 13 amino acids. In nucleotides, the CDR3 is TGTGCCAGCAGCCGCAGCGGTGATACTGAAGCTTTCTTT. It is translated as CASSRSGDTEAFF.

The chain employs TRBV4-2 and TRBJ2-1; D uncertain. CDR3 length: 14 amino acids. Germline V gives CDR1 LGHNA, CDR2 YNFKEQ. V lost 0 bases and J lost 8, with 11 bases in between. The CDR3 spells CASSQDLTADEQFF. CDR3 coding DNA: TGTGCCAGCAGCCAAGATCTCACAGCTGATGAGCAGTTCTTC.

The V and J genes are TRBV4-2 and TRBJ1-2, with D maybe TRBD1 (5 bases). Deletions cut 1 base from V and 8 bases from J, with 17 bases between. The CDR3 extends over 15 amino acids. Germline V gene lookup returns CDR1 LGHNA and CDR2 YNFKEQ. The DNA for the CDR3 is TGTGCCAGCAGCCAAGGAGCGGGGGGTACCTTAGGCTACACCTTC. Translating it yields CASSQGAGGTLGYTF.

The chain employs TRBV6-2 or TRBV6-3 and TRBJ1-5; TRBD1 matches 9 bases. J gave up 6 bases and V 2 bases, and 8 bases lay outside the gene matches. The germline V gene has CDR1 MNHEY and CDR2 SVGEGT. The CDR3 loop spans 16 amino acids. This CDR3 reads CASSYENRGRGQPQHF. The CDR3, as DNA: TGTGCCAGCAGTTACGAGAACAGGGGGCGCGGTCAGCCCCAGCATTTT.

The chain carries TRBV30 and TRBJ2-7; a weak D match, TRBD2 (5 bases). This CDR3 region has 16 residues. CDR1 is GTSNPN, CDR2 SVGIG, per germline (reference sequence). V lost 4 bases and J lost 6, with 25 bases in between. The CDR3 bases are TGTGCCTGGACTCCCAATTCGGGGATTAGCATGGGCGAGCAGTACTTC. Its protein is CAWTPNSGISMGEQYF.

V gene TRBV13 combines with J gene TRBJ2-3; D is possibly TRBD2 (5 bases). Germline V lookup: CDR1 PRHDT, CDR2 FYEKMQ (reference sequence). V gave up 7 bases and J gave up 7 bases, with 12 bases separating them. This CDR3 has 12 residues. DNA of the CDR3: TGTGCCAGCACCCCTACCGGGAATACGCAGTATTTT. Translated: CASTPTGNTQYF.

With respect to this clone: Mismatch with germline at one junction end may stem from a read error. CDR3 nucleotides: TGTGCCAGCAGCCAACCCGGGCTACCCAGGAGGCTCTTC. Encoded protein: CASSQPGLPRRLF. The J gene is TRBJ2-1, the V gene TRBV3-1 (or the pseudogene TRBV3-2); a possible D gene is TRBD2 (5 bases). The CDR3 has 13 residues. In germline, CDR1 is LGHDT, CDR2 YNNKEL (reference sequence).

V and J are TRBV5-1 and TRBJ2-7; a possible D gene is TRBD2 (6 bases). With 0 bases removed from V and 2 bases from J, the gap between germline ends came to 15 bases. CDR1 and CDR2 (germline): SGHRS, YFSETQ. The length of the CDR3 is 16 residues. The CDR3 sequence: CASSLAWPSATYEQYF. Written as DNA, the CDR3 is TGCGCCAGCAGCTTGGCCTGGCCTAGCGCGACCTACGAGCAGTACTTC.

This chain links TRBV29-1 with TRBJ2-7; 8 bases are shared with TRBD1. V lost 1 base to trimming and J lost 3 bases; unmatched junction nucleotides: 5. The CDR3 extends over 14 amino acids. The V gene's germline CDR1 is SQVTM and CDR2 ANQGSEA. In DNA form, the CDR3 reads TGCAGCGTTGAAGGGACAGGGCTATTCTACGAGCAGTACTTC. As protein: CSVEGTGLFYEQYF.

This chain links TRBV5-1 with TRBJ2-1, with TRBD2 identical over 12 bases. Germline loops: CDR1 SGHRS, CDR2 YFSETQ. V was clipped by 4 bases and J by 8 bases; unmatched bases: 4. The CDR3 is 14 residues long. CDR3 residues: CASSKTSGRDEQFF. The CDR3 DNA reads as TGCGCCAGCAGCAAGACTAGCGGGAGAGATGAGCAGTTCTTC.

The chain combines TRBV11-2 with TRBJ1-1; D might be TRBD1 (5 bases). The CDR3 spans 16 residues. V was pared by 5 bases and J by 2 bases, with 18 bases between. Germline loops: CDR1 SGHAT, CDR2 FQNNGV. This CDR3 reads CASSTRSDINNTEAFF. The CDR3 DNA follows: TGTGCCAGCAGCACCCGGTCGGACATCAACAACACTGAAGCTTTCTTT.